This T cell receptor beta chain was observed in a study of cytomegalovirus exposure and HLA in healthy donors. Primers for the PCR totalled 60 Vbeta and 13 Jbeta. TCRdb keeps only in-frame clones here, not all; method: immunoSEQ multiplex PCR. This sample has around 130,000 clones; approximately 70% occur once, and the top ten carry around 6%. The source material was PBMCs. This TCR derives from a woman aged 60 to 75 in good health and CMV-seronegative.

The CDR3 region is CASSRRTIPTDEQFF. The CDR3 coding sequence is TGTGCCAGCAGCAGAAGGACTATACCCACCGATGAGCAGTTCTTC. The chain joins TRBV9 to TRBJ2-1, with D possibly TRBD2 on 6 matching bases. This CDR3 region has 15 residues. Germline CDR1 SGDLS, CDR2 YYNGEE. V was cut by 4 bases and J by 8 bases, with 19 bases left in between.